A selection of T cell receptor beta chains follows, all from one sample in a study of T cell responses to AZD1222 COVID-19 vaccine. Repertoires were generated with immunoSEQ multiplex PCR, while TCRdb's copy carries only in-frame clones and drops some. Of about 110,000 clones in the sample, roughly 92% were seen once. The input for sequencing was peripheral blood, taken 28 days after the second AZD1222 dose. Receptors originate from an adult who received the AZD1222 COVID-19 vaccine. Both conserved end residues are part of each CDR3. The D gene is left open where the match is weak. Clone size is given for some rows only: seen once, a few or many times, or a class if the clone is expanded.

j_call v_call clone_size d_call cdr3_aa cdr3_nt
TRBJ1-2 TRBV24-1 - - CATSLGDYGYTF TGTGCCACCAGTTTGGGGGACTATGGCTACACCTTC
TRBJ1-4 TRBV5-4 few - CASSLQGTNEKLFF TGTGCCAGCAGCTTGCAGGGGACTAATGAAAAACTGTTTTTT
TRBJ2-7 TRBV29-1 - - CSVEAGARDEQYF TGCAGCGTTGAAGCAGGGGCCAGGGACGAGCAGTACTTC
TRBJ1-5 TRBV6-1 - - CASIGGAGNQPQHF TGTGCCAGCATTGGGGGCGCGGGCAATCAGCCCCAGCATTTT
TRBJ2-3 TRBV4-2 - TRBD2 CASSQEFSGGATDTQYF TGTGCCAGCAGCCAAGAATTCAGCGGGGGGGCCACAGATACGCAGTATTTT
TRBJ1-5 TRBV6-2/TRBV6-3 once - CASSSWDQPQHF TGTGCCAGCAGTAGTTGGGATCAGCCCCAGCATTTT
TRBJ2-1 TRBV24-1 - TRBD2 CATSGAGGRVGSYNEQFF TGTGCCACCAGTGGGGCGGGGGGCCGAGTGGGTTCCTACAATGAGCAGTTCTTC
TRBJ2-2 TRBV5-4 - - CASSLGASGELFF TGTGCCAGCAGCTTGGGGGCCTCCGGGGAGCTGTTTTTT
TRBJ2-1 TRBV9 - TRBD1 CASSRDRGRKFF TGTGCCAGCAGCCGGGACAGGGGGCGGAAGTTCTTC
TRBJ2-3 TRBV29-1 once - CSAGTGYTDTQYF TGCAGCGCAGGTACCGGGTACACAGATACGCAGTATTTT
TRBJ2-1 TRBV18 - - CASSPPNQVTVVGQFF TGTGCCAGCTCACCACCGAACCAGGTGACAGTTGTGGGGCAGTTCTTC
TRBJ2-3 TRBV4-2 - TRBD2 CASSPGAGGDTQYF TGTGCCAGCAGCCCAGGGGCGGGGGGGGATACGCAGTATTTT
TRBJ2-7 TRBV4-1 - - CASSQGSEQYF TGCGCCAGCAGCCAAGGCAGCGAGCAGTACTTC
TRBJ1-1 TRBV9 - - CASTPGGGTEAFF TGTGCCAGCACCCCGGGGGGGGGCACTGAAGCTTTCTTT
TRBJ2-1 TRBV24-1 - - CATTLSGYNEQFF TGTGCCACCACCTTGAGCGGGTACAATGAGCAGTTCTTC
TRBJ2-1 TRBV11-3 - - CASSLRGAPYNEQFF TGTGCCAGCAGCTTACGGGGGGCCCCCTACAATGAGCAGTTCTTC
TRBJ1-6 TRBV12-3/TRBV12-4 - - CASSPSLSPLHF TGTGCCAGCAGTCCCTCGCTATCACCCCTCCACTTT
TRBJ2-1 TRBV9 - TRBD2 CASSAPAGTNEQFF TGTGCCAGCAGCGCACCAGCGGGGACCAATGAGCAGTTCTTC
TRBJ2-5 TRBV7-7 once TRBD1 CASSLGQGVQETQYF TGTGCTAGCAGCTTAGGCCAGGGGGTTCAAGAGACCCAGTACTTC
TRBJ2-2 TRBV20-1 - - CSASRDRGPGLFF TGCAGTGCTAGTCGCGACAGAGGGCCGGGGCTGTTTTTT
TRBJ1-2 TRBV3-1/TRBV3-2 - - CASSQDPGGDYGYTF TGTGCCAGCAGCCAAGATCCCGGGGGGGACTATGGCTACACCTTC
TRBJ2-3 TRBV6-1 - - CASSEAPWQGTQYF TGTGCCAGCAGTGAAGCACCGTGGCAAGGTACGCAGTATTTT
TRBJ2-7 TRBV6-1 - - CASSDGLPYEQYF TGTGCCAGCAGTGACGGGCTTCCCTACGAGCAGTACTTC
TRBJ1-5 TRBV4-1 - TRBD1 CASSQAGQGDQPQHF TGCGCCAGCAGCCAGGCAGGACAGGGGGATCAGCCCCAGCATTTT
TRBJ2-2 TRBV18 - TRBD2 CASSPSTSGGAGELFF TGTGCCAGCTCACCATCGACCAGCGGGGGGGCCGGGGAGCTGTTTTTT
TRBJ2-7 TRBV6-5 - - CASIGVPYEQYF TGTGCCAGCATCGGGGTACCCTACGAGCAGTACTTC
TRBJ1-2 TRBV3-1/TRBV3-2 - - CASSQEGGHYGYTF TGTGCCAGCAGCCAAGAGGGAGGGCACTATGGCTACACCTTC
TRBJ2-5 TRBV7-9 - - CASSLGGTAQETQYF TGTGCCAGCTCGTTGGGCGGGACGGCCCAAGAGACCCAGTACTTC
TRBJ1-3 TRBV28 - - CASSFNQGKSSGNTIYF TGTGCCAGCAGTTTTAATCAGGGAAAATCCTCTGGAAACACCATATATTTT
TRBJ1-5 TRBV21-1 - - CASSSYRDNQPQHF TGTGCCAGCAGCTCGTACAGGGACAATCAGCCCCAGCATTTT
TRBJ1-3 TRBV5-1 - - CASSLDSSGNTIYF TGCGCCAGCAGCTTGGACAGCTCTGGAAACACCATATATTTT
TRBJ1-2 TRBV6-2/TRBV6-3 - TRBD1 CASSYSGTGDYGYTF TGTGCCAGCAGTTACTCGGGGACAGGGGACTATGGCTACACCTTC
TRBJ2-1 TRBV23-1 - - CASSPDGDPAEQFF TGCGCCAGCAGTCCCGATGGGGACCCAGCTGAGCAGTTCTTC
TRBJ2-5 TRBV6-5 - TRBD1 CASRPWAGGQETQYF TGTGCCAGCAGGCCTTGGGCAGGGGGACAAGAGACCCAGTACTTC
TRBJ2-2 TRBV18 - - CASSPFKLQNTGELFF TGTGCCAGCTCACCCTTCAAACTTCAGAACACCGGGGAGCTGTTTTTT
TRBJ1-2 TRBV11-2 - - CASSFPPGNYGYTF TGTGCCAGCAGCTTCCCCCCCGGAAACTATGGCTACACCTTC
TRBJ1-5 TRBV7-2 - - CASSLERGQPQHF TGTGCCAGCAGCTTAGAGAGGGGTCAGCCCCAGCATTTT
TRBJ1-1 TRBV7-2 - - CASSLGGSSTEAFF TGTGCCAGCAGCTTGGGCGGCTCCTCCACTGAAGCTTTCTTT
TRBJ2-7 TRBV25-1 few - CASSDGGGQILEQYF TGTGCCAGCAGTGATGGAGGCGGACAGATCCTCGAGCAGTACTTC
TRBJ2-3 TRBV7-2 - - CASSFGGTDTQYF TGTGCCAGCAGCTTTGGGGGCACAGATACGCAGTATTTT
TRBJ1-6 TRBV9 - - CASSVEGSDNSPLHF TGTGCCAGCAGCGTAGAAGGATCCGATAATTCACCCCTCCACTTT
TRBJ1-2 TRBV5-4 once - CASSLYTTGPFYGYTF TGTGCCAGCAGCTTGTATACGACAGGCCCCTTCTATGGCTACACCTTC
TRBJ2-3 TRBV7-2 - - CASSWSSGGLRITDTQYF TGTGCCAGCAGCTGGAGTTCCGGGGGGCTTAGGATAACAGATACGCAGTATTTT
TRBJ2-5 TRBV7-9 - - CASSLIGSKETQYF TGTGCCAGCAGCTTAATCGGCAGTAAAGAGACCCAGTACTTC